The clone carrying this T cell receptor (beta chain) came up a few times. The authors' processing: Estimates of nucleated cell counts were drawn from the amplification of reference gene primers. Assay: immunoSEQ multiplex PCR; the TCRdb copy retains only in-frame clones and omits some. The V and J calls and the clone size are those of that table, but D and trimming were determined from the DNA. The repertoire holds about 93,000 clones, 89% seen once, with roughly 5% in the top ten. The source of the sample is a study of blood T cell repertoires in COVID-19. Looking at the study overall: Samples representing acute and convalescent COVID-19 were sourced from the United States, Italy and Spain.

Followed longitudinally, the Seattle patients had been enrolled during active infection. Germline V gives CDR1 SEHNR, CDR2 FQNEAQ (reference sequence). With V trimmed by 3 bases and J by 6 bases, 12 bases remained unmatched. This CDR3 contains 17 residues. The material sequenced was peripheral blood. This TCR was sampled from a man aged 60 to 75 with COVID-19, enrolled during active disease. This sequence joins TRBV7-9 and TRBJ1-1; 11 bases match TRBD1. The CDR3 DNA reads as TGTGCCAGCAGCTTCGGGGACAGGGGGTTAATGGGGGCTGAAGCTTTCTTT. This codes for CASSFGDRGLMGAEAFF. The full variable domain, its missing parts supplied by reference TRBV7-9 and TRBJ1-1, is DTGVSQNPRHKITKRGQNVTFRCDPISEHNRLYWYRQTLGQGPEFLTYFQNEAQLEKSRLLSDRFSAERPKGSFSTLEIQRTEQGDSAMYLCASSFGDRGLMGAEAFFGQGTRLTVV.